This T cell receptor (beta chain) appears in the sequencing data of a study of beta chain features in type 1 diabetes. Study in general: Healthy donors and patients had similar age, gender and cell yields. Study-wide points: TCRB CDR3s from Type 1 diabetes patients were moderately but significantly shorter in all four CD4+ subsets. Patients with type 1 diabetes carried fewer insertions and had more deletions at their VDJ junctions.

Per the germline V gene, CDR1 is LGHNT and CDR2 is FRNRAP. CDR3 length equals 15 residues. The trim removed 5 bases at V and 5 bases at J, leaving 6 bases unmatched. To note about this clone: Its matching antigen is unknown.

As every portion of the isolated RNA was reverse transcribed, the sequencing read expressed TCRB transcripts. Using immunoSEQ multiplex PCR, the repertoire was profiled, and TCRdb retains in-frame clones only, with some absent. The top ten hold 0.5% to 0.6% of the sample, which has around 100,000 clones, approximately 30% seen once. The sequencing sample was made of central memory CD4+ T cells from blood. The receptor was derived from a woman aged 18-30 years with type 1 diabetes. The chain uses TRBV12-5 and TRBJ2-3, with 11 bases lining up with TRBD2. As DNA, the CDR3 is TGTGCTAGTGGTATAGCGGGAGGGCCTGGAGATACGCAGTATTTT. Residues: CASGIAGGPGDTQYF.